The clone carrying this TCR beta chain appeared a few times. As yet, its antigen is unknown. This record belongs to a study of T cell repertoires in cytomegalovirus infection. Study overall: Recently described HLA-C-restricted plus well-studied HLA-B-restricted CMV epitopes were used.

Notes on the study in general: Summed frequency of shared TCR beta families picked out CMV carriers who also had the relevant HLA.

One entry per CDR3 protein, called by TCRdb with MiXCR from the reads. The table records 650,000 to 900,000 distinct CDR3 sequences, approximately 32% of them present only once. The specimen was cultured CD8+ T cells from PBMCs, collected from culture after CMV antigen stimulation. The source of this sequence is a human donor in good health (CMV status not recorded). Some clones in this sample may be carry-over from other donors' samples.

The CDR3 sequence: CASSVSGQGGQPQHF. The CDR3 nucleotides are TGTGCCAGCAGCGTATCGGGACAGGGTGGTCAGCCCCAGCATTTT. V gene TRBV9 combines with J gene TRBJ1-5; 9 bases are a match to TRBD1. V gave up 1 base and J gave up 6 bases; unmatched junction bases: 5. Germline lookup yields CDR1 SGDLS and CDR2 YYNGEE. This CDR3 spans 15 amino acids. Drawing the rest from reference TRBV9 and TRBJ1-5, the complete variable domain is DSGVTQTPKHLITATGQRVTLRCSPRSGDLSVYWYQQSLDQGLQFLIQYYNGEERAKGNILERFSAQQFPDLHSELNLSSLELGDSALYFCASSVSGQGGQPQHFGDGTRLSIL.